A single sample is the source of the 19 T cell receptor beta chains below, sequenced in a study of cytomegalovirus exposure and HLA in healthy donors. Both 60 Vbeta primers and 13 Jbeta primers went into the PCR. TCRdb's copy holds only in-frame clones and misses some; the assay was immunoSEQ multiplex PCR. The sample lists 150,000 to 200,000 clones, about 80% seen once, with roughly 3.5% in the top ten. The specimen sequenced was PBMCs. These TCRs come from a woman aged 55-69 years in good health and CMV-seropositive.

This clone was detected only a few times. The chain couples TRBV28 to TRBJ1-3; perhaps TRBD1 as D (6 bases). Trimming removed 6 bases at V and 3 bases at J, with 18 bases between. CDR3 length equals 16 residues. Germline assignment: CDR1 MDHEN and CDR2 SYDVKM. The CDR3 region has the DNA TGTGCCAGCAGGGCAGGTCCCAGGGGTAGTGGAAACACCATATATTTT. It specifies CASRAGPRGSGNTIYF.

This clone showed up just once. This chain connects TRBV19 to TRBJ1-5; D remains unclear. V lost 1 base to trimming and J lost 1 base, with 17 bases between them. The CDR3 consists of 18 residues. CDR1 LNHDA and CDR2 SQIVND come from the germline V gene (reference sequence). CDR3 DNA: TGTGCCAGTAGTATAGGGCATTTACGGGGAAGGAGCAATCAGCCCCAGCATTTT. The encoded protein is CASSIGHLRGRSNQPQHF.

V and J are TRBV4-1 and TRBJ2-1; D ambiguous. The CDR3 extends over 17 amino acids. The V end was cut by 0 bases, the J end by 0 bases, with 12 bases between. From germline, CDR1 is MGHRA and CDR2 YSYEKL. DNA for the CDR3: TGCGCCAGCAGCCAAGAAAATCAGCCTAGCTCCTACAATGAGCAGTTCTTC. The encoded protein is CASSQENQPSSYNEQFF.

This chain joins TRBV28 and TRBJ1-2, with D possibly matching TRBD1 (5 bases). This CDR3 is 14 amino acids long. The V and J ends lost 4 bases and 4 bases respectively, with 13 bases between them. Germline CDR1 is MDHEN and CDR2 is SYDVKM. Here the CDR3 DNA reads TGTGCCAGCAGTTACCTGGGGCCGGGCTATGGCTACACCTTC. This translates into CASSYLGPGYGYTF.

The chain carries TRBV27 and TRBJ2-5; 7 nucleotides align to TRBD1. Germline assignment: CDR1 MNHEY and CDR2 SMNVEV (reference sequence). The ends lost 5 bases at V and 5 bases at J; junction bases unmatched: 5. The CDR3 spans 13 residues. The CDR3, as DNA: TGTGCCAGCAGTAACAGGGGCTATGAGACCCAGTACTTC. Protein sequence: CASSNRGYETQYF.

The chain links TRBV28 to TRBJ2-1, with 15 bases fitting TRBD2. The trim removed 4 bases at V and 7 bases at J, leaving 11 bases unmatched. The CDR3 is 18 residues long. Germline V gene sequence: CDR1 MDHEN, CDR2 SYDVKM. The CDR3 region has the DNA TGTGCCAGCAGTTCCTACTTTGGACTAGCGGGAGGGGGGAATGAGCAGTTCTTC. Translated: CASSSYFGLAGGGNEQFF. The whole variable domain, remainder taken from reference TRBV28 and TRBJ2-1, is DVKVTQSSRYLVKRTGEKVFLECVQDMDHENMFWYRQDPGLGLRLIYFSYDVKMKEKGDIPEGYSVSREKKERFSLILESASTNQTSMYLCASSSYFGLAGGGNEQFFGPGTRLTVL.

In this sample, this clone turned up once. This sequence joins TRBV28 and TRBJ2-5, with 9 bases lining up with TRBD2. This CDR3 is built from 14 residues. Trimming at V came to 6 bases and at J to 2 bases, leaving 4 bases not matched to a gene. Germline CDR1 is MDHEN and CDR2 is SYDVKM. The CDR3 loop reads CASRLAGTQETQYF. In DNA, the CDR3 is TGTGCCAGCAGACTAGCGGGTACGCAAGAGACCCAGTACTTC.

The chain has TRBV7-2 and TRBJ2-3, with TRBD2 matching over 8 bases. The CDR3 runs to 15 residues. Per germline, CDR1 SGHTA and CDR2 FQGNSA. V was clipped by 3 bases and J by 8 bases; unmatched bases: 10. CDR3 sequence reads: CASSLPGGASATQYF. As DNA, the CDR3 is TGTGCCAGCAGCTTGCCCGGGGGGGCCTCTGCTACGCAGTATTTT. The variable domain in full, completed from reference TRBV7-2 and TRBJ2-3, reads GAGVSQSPSNKVTEKGKDVELRCDPISGHTALYWYRQSLGQGLEFLIYFQGNSAPDKSGLPSDRFSAERTGGSVSTLTIQRTQQEDSAVYLCASSLPGGASATQYFGPGTRLTVL.

The chain links TRBV7-8 to TRBJ2-1; 11 bases map to TRBD2. This CDR3 has 17 residues. The germline V gene has CDR1 SGHVS and CDR2 FQNEAQ. With V trimmed by 5 bases and J by 1 base, 7 bases remained unmatched. The DNA for the CDR3 is TGTGCCAGCAGCCGTACCGGGACTAGCGGTTCCTACAATGAGCAGTTCTTC. Its translation is CASSRTGTSGSYNEQFF.

The gene calls are TRBV9 and TRBJ2-7; TRBD2 aligns across 9 bases. J lost 1 base, V lost 1 base, and 6 bases had no gene match. In germline, CDR1 is SGDLS, CDR2 YYNGEE. The CDR3 runs 16 residues. As DNA, the CDR3 is TGTGCCAGCAGCGTACACGCTAGCGGGACTTCCTACGAGCAGTACTTC. Translated: CASSVHASGTSYEQYF. The complete variable domain, with remaining parts taken from reference TRBV9 and TRBJ2-7, reads DSGVTQTPKHLITATGQRVTLRCSPRSGDLSVYWYQQSLDQGLQFLIQYYNGEERAKGNILERFSAQQFPDLHSELNLSSLELGDSALYFCASSVHASGTSYEQYFGPGTRLTVT.

This clone appeared a few times. This chain uses TRBV28 with TRBJ2-5, with D unresolved. The V end was cut by 5 bases, the J end by 5 bases, with 9 bases between. CDR1 is MDHEN and CDR2 is SYDVKM in the germline V gene. This CDR3 comprises 12 residues. The CDR3 bases are TGTGCCAGCAGTATGTCTAGGGAGACCCAGTACTTC. Amino acids: CASSMSRETQYF. Full variable domain (rest looked up from reference TRBV28 and TRBJ2-5): DVKVTQSSRYLVKRTGEKVFLECVQDMDHENMFWYRQDPGLGLRLIYFSYDVKMKEKGDIPEGYSVSREKKERFSLILESASTNQTSMYLCASSMSRETQYFGPGTRLLVL.

This CDR3 reads CASSFPGVTLNTEAFF. Here the CDR3 DNA reads TGTGCCAGCAGTTTCCCCGGGGTTACTTTAAACACTGAAGCTTTCTTT. The gene calls are TRBV28 and TRBJ1-1; D call uncertain. The germline V gene encodes CDR1 MDHEN and CDR2 SYDVKM. There are 16 residues in the CDR3. V dropped 3 bases and J dropped 2 bases, with 16 bases sitting between them.

This chain connects TRBV10-2 to TRBJ2-2; D unresolved. V was pared by 0 bases and J by 1 base, with 3 bases between. The CDR3 length is 14 residues. Germline loops: CDR1 WSHSY, CDR2 SAAADI. This chain's CDR3 is CASSESLNTGELFF. The CDR3 nucleotides read TGCGCCAGCAGTGAGTCCTTGAACACCGGGGAGCTGTTTTTT.

V is TRBV7-3 and J is TRBJ2-5; TRBD2 matches at 8 bases. Germline CDR1 reads SGHTA; CDR2 reads FQGTGA. This CDR3 spans 14 amino acids. V shed 1 base, J shed 5 bases, and the junction held 3 bases outside the gene matches. The CDR3 loop is CASSLKERGETQYF. CDR3 DNA: TGTGCCAGCAGCTTAAAAGAGCGGGGGGAGACCCAGTACTTC.

V is TRBV5-1 and J is TRBJ2-7, with 7 bases identical to TRBD2. This CDR3 contains 15 residues. Germline V gives CDR1 SGHRS, CDR2 YFSETQ. With 3 bases clipped from V and 1 base from J, the junction kept 7 bases outside the gene matches. CDR3 coding DNA: TGCGCCAGCAGCTGGTCGGGACTACCTTCCTACGAGCAGTACTTC. As protein: CASSWSGLPSYEQYF.

The chain has TRBV6-6 and TRBJ1-5; D gene uncertain. The V gene's germline CDR1 is MNHNY and CDR2 SVGAGI (reference sequence). V was shortened by 6 bases and J by 0 bases, with 9 bases between the two germline ends. The CDR3 contains 14 residues. The CDR3 is CASSYRLSNQPQHF. The CDR3 bases are TGTGCCAGCAGCTACAGACTTAGCAATCAGCCCCAGCATTTT.

V usage is TRBV6-5 and J usage is TRBJ2-5; 8 bases map to TRBD2. The J call is doubtful: the DNA matches TRBJ2-7 better. This CDR3 has 13 amino acids. Germline V gives CDR1 MNHEY, CDR2 SVGAGI. The DNA of the CDR3 is TGTGCCAGCAGCCAAGGACTAGCCAGCGAGCAGTACTTC. It is translated as CASSQGLASEQYF.

This chain links TRBV5-4 with TRBJ2-3, with TRBD2 identical over 10 bases. After removal of 4 bases from V and 2 bases from J, the junction contained 7 bases not matched to a gene. This CDR3 spans 16 amino acids. Germline V gives CDR1 SGHNT, CDR2 YYREEE (reference sequence). CDR3 region: CASSRIAGGATDTQYF. The DNA of the CDR3 is TGTGCCAGCAGCCGAATAGCGGGGGGCGCCACAGATACGCAGTATTTT.

The rearrangement joins TRBV5-4 to TRBJ1-3; TRBD1 matches 9 bases. Germline loops: CDR1 SGHNT, CDR2 YYREEE (reference sequence). This CDR3 is built from 14 residues. V lost 3 bases to trimming and J lost 4 bases; unmatched junction nucleotides: 2. CDR3 DNA: TGTGCCAGCAGCTCGACAGGGGGAGGAAACACCATATATTTT. It translates to CASSSTGGGNTIYF.